This TCR beta chain was identified in a study of blood T cell repertoires in COVID-19. Study as a whole: There were acute and convalescent COVID-19 samples, and they came from the United States, Italy and Spain. Nucleic acid was either cDNA or gDNA, and it came from T cells, B-cell-depleted T cells, or PBMCs.

Per the original methods: Counts of nucleated cells, estimated from reference gene primer amplification, were obtained. The assay was immunoSEQ multiplex PCR, and TCRdb's table has in-frame clones only and misses some. Clone size and the V and J calls come from that table; the DNA yielded D and trimming. The sample lists approximately 92,000 clones; 70% to 90% were seen once. Looked up from germline, CDR1 is KGHSH and CDR2 is LQKENI. Trimming removed 0 bases from V and 7 bases from J, with 13 bases in between. The CDR3 spans 15 residues. The TCR originated in a middle-aged man with acute or convalescent COVID-19. The sample taken for sequencing was peripheral blood. The chain recombines TRBV18 with TRBJ1-5, with D tentatively TRBD1 (6 bases). Written as DNA, the CDR3 is TGTGCCAGCTCACCACCGTCAGGGGCTGGGCAGCCCCAGCATTTT. Protein: CASSPPSGAGQPQHF.